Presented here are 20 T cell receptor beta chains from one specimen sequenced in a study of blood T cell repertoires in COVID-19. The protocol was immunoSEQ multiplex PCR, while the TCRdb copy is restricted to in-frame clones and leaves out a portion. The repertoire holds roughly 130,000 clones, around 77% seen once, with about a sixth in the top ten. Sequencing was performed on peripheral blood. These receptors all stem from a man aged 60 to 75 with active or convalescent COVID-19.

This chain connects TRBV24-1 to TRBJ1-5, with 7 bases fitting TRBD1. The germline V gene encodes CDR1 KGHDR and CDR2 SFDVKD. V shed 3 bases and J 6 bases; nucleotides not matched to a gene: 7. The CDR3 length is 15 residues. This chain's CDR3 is CATSDATGVAQPQHF. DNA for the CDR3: TGTGCCACCAGTGATGCCACAGGGGTGGCTCAGCCCCAGCATTTT.

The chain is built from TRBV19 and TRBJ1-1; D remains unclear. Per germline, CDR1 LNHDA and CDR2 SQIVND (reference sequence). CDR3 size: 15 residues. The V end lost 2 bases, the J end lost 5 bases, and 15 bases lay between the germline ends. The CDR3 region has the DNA TGTGCCAGTAGTATAATGTCCCCGGGAAAGACTGAAGCTTTCTTT. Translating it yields CASSIMSPGKTEAFF.

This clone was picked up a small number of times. The chain's CDR3 is CASSLEGAEAFF. DNA for the CDR3: TGCGCCAGCAGCTTAGAGGGGGCGGAAGCTTTCTTT. This chain links TRBV5-1 with TRBJ1-1, with 7 bases lining up with TRBD1. Germline CDR1 and CDR2: SGHRS and YFSETQ. The CDR3 loop spans 12 amino acids. J lost 8 bases, V lost 2 bases, and 3 bases had no gene match.

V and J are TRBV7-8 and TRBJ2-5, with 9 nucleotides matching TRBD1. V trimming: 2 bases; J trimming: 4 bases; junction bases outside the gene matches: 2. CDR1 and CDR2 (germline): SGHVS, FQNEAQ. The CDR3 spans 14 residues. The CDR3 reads CASSLQDRGETQYF. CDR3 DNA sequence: TGTGCCAGCAGCTTACAGGACAGGGGAGAGACCCAGTACTTC.

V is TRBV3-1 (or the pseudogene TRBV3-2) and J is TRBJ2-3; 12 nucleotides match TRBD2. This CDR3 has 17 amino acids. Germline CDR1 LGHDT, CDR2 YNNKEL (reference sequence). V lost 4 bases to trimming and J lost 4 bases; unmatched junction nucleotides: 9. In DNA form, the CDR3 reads TGTGCCAGCAGCCCTCGACTAGCGGGAGAGATCCCAGATACGCAGTATTTT. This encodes CASSPRLAGEIPDTQYF.

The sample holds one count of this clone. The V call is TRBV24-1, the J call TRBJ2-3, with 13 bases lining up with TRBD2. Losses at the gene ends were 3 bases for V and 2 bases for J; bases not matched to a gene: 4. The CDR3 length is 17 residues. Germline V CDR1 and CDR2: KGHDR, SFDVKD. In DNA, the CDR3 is TGTGCCACCAGTGATGGGACTAGCGGGGTGCTCACAGATACGCAGTATTTT. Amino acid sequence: CATSDGTSGVLTDTQYF.

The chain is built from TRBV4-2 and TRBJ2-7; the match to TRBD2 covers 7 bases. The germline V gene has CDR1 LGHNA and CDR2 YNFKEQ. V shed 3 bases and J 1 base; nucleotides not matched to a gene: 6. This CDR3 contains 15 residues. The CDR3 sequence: CASSQTSRHSYEQYF. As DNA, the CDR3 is TGTGCCAGCAGCCAGACTAGCCGCCATTCCTACGAGCAGTACTTC.

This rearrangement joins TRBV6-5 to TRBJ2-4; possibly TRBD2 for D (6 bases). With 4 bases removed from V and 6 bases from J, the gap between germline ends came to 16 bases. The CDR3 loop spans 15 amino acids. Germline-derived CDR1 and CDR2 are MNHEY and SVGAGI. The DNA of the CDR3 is TGTGCCAGCAGTTCCCCCAGGAGGGGCGGAAACATTCAGTACTTC. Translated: CASSSPRRGGNIQYF.

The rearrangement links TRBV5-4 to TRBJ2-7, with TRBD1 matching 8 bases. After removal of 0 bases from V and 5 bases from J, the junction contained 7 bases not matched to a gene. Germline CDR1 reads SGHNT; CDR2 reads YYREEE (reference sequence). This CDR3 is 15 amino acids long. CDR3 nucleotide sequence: TGTGCCAGCAGCTTGGCGGACAGGGTGATCCACGAGCAGTACTTC. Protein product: CASSLADRVIHEQYF. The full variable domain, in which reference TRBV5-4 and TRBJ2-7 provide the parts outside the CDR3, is ETGVTQSPTHLIKTRGQQVTLRCSSQSGHNTVSWYQQALGQGPQFIFQYYREEENGRGNFPPRFSGLQFPNYSSELNVNALELDDSALYLCASSLADRVIHEQYFGPGTRLTVT.

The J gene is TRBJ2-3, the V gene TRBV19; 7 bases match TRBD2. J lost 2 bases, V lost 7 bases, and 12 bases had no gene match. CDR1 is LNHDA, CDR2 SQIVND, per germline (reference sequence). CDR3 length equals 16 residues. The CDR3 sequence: CASTRGTTPSTDTQYF. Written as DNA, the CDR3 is TGTGCCAGTACCAGAGGGACTACCCCCTCCACAGATACGCAGTATTTT.

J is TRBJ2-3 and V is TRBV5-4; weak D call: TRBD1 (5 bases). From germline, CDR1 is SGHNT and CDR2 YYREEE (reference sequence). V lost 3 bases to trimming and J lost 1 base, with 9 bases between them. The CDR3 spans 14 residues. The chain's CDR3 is CASSSKTGTDTQYF. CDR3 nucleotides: TGTGCCAGCAGCTCAAAGACAGGCACAGATACGCAGTATTTT.

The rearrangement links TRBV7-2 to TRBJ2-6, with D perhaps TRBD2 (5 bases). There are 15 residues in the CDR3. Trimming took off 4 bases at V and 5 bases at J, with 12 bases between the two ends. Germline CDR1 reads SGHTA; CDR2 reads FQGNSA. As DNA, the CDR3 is TGTGCCAGCAGCTCTGAGGGCTCCTGGGCCAACGTCCTGACTTTC. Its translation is CASSSEGSWANVLTF.

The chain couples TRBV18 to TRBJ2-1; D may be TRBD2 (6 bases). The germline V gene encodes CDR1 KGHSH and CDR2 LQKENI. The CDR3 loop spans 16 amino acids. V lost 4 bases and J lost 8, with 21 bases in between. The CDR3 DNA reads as TGTGCCAGCTCACGCACCCCTTGGCGGGAAAGAGATGAGCAGTTCTTC. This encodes CASSRTPWRERDEQFF.

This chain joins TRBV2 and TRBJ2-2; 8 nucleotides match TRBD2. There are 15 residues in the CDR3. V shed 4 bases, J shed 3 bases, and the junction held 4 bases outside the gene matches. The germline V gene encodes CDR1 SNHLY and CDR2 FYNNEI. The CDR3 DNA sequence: TGTGCCAGCAGTGTCCCGGGAGGGTACACCGGGGAGCTGTTTTTT. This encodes CASSVPGGYTGELFF. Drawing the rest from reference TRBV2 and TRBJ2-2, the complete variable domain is EPEVTQTPSHQVTQMGQEVILRCVPISNHLYFYWYRQILGQKVEFLVSFYNNEISEKSEIFDDQFSVERPDGSNFTLKIRSTKLEDSAMYFCASSVPGGYTGELFFGEGSRLTVL.

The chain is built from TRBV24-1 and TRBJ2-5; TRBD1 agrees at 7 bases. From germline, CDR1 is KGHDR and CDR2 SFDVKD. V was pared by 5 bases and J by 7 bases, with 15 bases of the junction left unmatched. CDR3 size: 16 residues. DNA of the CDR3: TGTGCCACCAGTGTTGGGGCGGCCGAGCGACAGGGGACCCAGTACTTC. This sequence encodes CATSVGAAERQGTQYF.

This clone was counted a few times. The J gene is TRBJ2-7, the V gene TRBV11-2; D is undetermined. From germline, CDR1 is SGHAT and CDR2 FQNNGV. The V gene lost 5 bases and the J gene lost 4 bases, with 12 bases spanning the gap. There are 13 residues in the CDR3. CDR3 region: CASSPPSVYEQYF. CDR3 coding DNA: TGTGCCAGCAGCCCCCCCTCGGTTTACGAGCAGTACTTC. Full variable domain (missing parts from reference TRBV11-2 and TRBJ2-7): EAGVAQSPRYKIIEKRQSVAFWCNPISGHATLYWYQQILGQGPKLLIQFQNNGVVDDSQLPKDRFSAERLKGVDSTLKIQPAKLEDSAVYLCASSPPSVYEQYFGPGTRLTVT.

The CDR3 spells CASSPGGGSNEKLFF. Here the CDR3 DNA reads TGTGCCAGCAGCCCCGGGGGAGGCAGTAATGAAAAACTGTTTTTT. The chain uses TRBV7-9 and TRBJ1-4; TRBD1 might be the D (5 bases). Trimming pared 5 bases from V and 4 bases from J, leaving 14 bases between. Germline V gives CDR1 SEHNR, CDR2 FQNEAQ (reference sequence). This CDR3 comprises 15 residues.

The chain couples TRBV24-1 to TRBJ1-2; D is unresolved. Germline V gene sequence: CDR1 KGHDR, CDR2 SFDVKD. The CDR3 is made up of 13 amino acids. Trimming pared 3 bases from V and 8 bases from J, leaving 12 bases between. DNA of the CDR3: TGTGCCACCAGTGATGCCACAGCCTACGGCTACACCTTC. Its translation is CATSDATAYGYTF.

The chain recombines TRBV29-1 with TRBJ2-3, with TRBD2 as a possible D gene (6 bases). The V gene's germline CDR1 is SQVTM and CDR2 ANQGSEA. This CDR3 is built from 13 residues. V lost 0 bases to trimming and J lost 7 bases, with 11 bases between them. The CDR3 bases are TGCAGCGTTGAAGATCCAGGGAGGAATACGCAGTATTTT. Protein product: CSVEDPGRNTQYF.

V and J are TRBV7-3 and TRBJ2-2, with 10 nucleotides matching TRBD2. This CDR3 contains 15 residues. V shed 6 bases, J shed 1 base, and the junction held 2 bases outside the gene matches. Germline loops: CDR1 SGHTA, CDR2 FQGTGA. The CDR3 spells CASRLAGGNTGELFF. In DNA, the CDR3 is TGTGCCAGCAGATTAGCGGGAGGGAACACCGGGGAGCTGTTTTTT.